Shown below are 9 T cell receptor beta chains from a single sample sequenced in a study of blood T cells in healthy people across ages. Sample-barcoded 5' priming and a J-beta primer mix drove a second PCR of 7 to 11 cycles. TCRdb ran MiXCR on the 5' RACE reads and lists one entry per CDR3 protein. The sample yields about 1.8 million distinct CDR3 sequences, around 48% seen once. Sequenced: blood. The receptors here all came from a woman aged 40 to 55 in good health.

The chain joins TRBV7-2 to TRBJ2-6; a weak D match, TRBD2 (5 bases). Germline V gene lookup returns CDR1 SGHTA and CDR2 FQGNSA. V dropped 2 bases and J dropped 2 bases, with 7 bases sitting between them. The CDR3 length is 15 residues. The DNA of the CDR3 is TGTGCCAGCAGCTTAATGAGGGCTGGGGCCAACGTCCTGACTTTC. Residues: CASSLMRAGANVLTF. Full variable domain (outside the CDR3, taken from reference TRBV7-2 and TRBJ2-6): GAGVSQSPSNKVTEKGKDVELRCDPISGHTALYWYRQSLGQGLEFLIYFQGNSAPDKSGLPSDRFSAERTGGSVSTLTIQRTQQEDSAVYLCASSLMRAGANVLTFGAGSRLTVL.

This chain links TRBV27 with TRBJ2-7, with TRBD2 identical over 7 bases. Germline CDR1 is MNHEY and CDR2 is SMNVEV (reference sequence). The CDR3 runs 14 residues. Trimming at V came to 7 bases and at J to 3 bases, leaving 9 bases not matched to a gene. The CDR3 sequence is CASKFSGLGYEQYF. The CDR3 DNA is TGTGCCAGCAAGTTTAGCGGGCTAGGCTACGAGCAGTACTTC.

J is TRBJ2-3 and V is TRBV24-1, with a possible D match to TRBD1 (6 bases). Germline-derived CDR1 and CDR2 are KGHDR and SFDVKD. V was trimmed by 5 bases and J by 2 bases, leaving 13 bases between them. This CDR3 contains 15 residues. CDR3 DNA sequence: TGTGCCACCAGTGGCGACAGGACGTACACAGATACGCAGTATTTT. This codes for CATSGDRTYTDTQYF.

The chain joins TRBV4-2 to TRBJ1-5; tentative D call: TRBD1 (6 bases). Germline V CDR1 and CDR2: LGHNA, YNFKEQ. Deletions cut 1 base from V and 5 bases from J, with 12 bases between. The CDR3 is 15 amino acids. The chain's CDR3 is CASSQVHAGDQPQHF. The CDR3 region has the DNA TGTGCCAGCAGCCAAGTACACGCAGGGGATCAGCCCCAGCATTTT.

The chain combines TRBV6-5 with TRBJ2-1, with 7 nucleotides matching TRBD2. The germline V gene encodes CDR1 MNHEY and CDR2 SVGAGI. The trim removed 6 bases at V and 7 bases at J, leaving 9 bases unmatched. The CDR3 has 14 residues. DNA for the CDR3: TGTGCCAGCAGCACGAGAGCGGGGCGGAATGAGCAGTTCTTC. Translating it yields CASSTRAGRNEQFF.

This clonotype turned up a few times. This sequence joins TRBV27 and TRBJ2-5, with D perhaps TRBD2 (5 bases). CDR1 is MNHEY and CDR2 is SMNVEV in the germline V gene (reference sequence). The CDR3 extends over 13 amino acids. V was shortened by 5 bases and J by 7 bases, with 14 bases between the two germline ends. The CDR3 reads CASSVVGVGTQYF. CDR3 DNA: TGTGCCAGCAGTGTAGTGGGAGTAGGGACCCAGTACTTC.

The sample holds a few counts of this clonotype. CDR3: CASSRTGDSGANVLTF. The CDR3 DNA reads TGTGCCAGCAGCCGGACAGGAGATTCTGGGGCCAACGTCCTGACTTTC. This sequence joins TRBV14 and TRBJ2-6, with 7 bases lining up with TRBD1. The ends lost 4 bases at V and 1 base at J; junction bases unmatched: 4. The V gene's germline CDR1 is SGHDN and CDR2 FVKESK. The CDR3 is 16 amino acids.

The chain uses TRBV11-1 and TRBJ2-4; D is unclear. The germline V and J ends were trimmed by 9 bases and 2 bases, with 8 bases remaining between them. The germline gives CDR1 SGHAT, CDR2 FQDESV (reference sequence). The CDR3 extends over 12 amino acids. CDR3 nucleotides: TGTGCCAGTTCCAAGACCAAAAACATTCAGTACTTC. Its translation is CASSKTKNIQYF. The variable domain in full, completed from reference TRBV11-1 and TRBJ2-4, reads EAEVAQSPRYKITEKSQAVAFWCDPISGHATLYWYRQILGQGPELLVQFQDESVVDDSQLPKDRFSAERLKGVDSTLKIQPAELGDSAMYLCASSKTKNIQYFGAGTRLSVL.

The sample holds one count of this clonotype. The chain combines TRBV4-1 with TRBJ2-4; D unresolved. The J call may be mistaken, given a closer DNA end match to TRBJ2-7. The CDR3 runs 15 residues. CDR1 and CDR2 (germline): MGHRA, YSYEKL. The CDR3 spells CASSQDALERYEQYF. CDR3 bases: TGCGCCAGCAGCCAAGATGCCCTAGAACGGTACGAGCAGTACTTC.